The 32 T cell receptor beta chains presented below share a single source sample, sequenced in a study of shared clonotypes between healthy human individuals (dated by TCRdb to between 2020 and 2021). The library was built by means of the immunoSEQ multiplex PCR assay. TCRdb mirrors the immuneACCESS table, restricted to in-frame sequences. Some clones are absent from its copies; in checked studies, under half trace to an unresolved V gene, and the reason for the others is unknown. Here the sample has approximately 2.1 million clones; approximately 95% occur a single time. The ten largest clonotypes hold around 0.4% of the sample. Sequencing input: naive CD4+ T cells from PBMCs. Taken with the paper, the label for cell subset or site translates to: CD45RA+ positively selected. Receptors were obtained from a man younger than 35 in good health. Some clones in this sample may be carry-over from other donors' samples.

This chain connects TRBV28 to TRBJ1-1; 7 positions agree with TRBD1. The germline V gene encodes CDR1 MDHEN and CDR2 SYDVKM. The ends lost 6 bases at V and 3 bases at J; junction bases unmatched: 13. The CDR3 sequence is 16 residues long. The chain's CDR3 is CASSGRDSSQYTEAFF. The CDR3 DNA reads as TGTGCCAGCAGCGGGAGGGACAGTAGCCAATACACTGAAGCTTTCTTT. The whole variable domain, remainder taken from reference TRBV28 and TRBJ1-1, is DVKVTQSSRYLVKRTGEKVFLECVQDMDHENMFWYRQDPGLGLRLIYFSYDVKMKEKGDIPEGYSVSREKKERFSLILESASTNQTSMYLCASSGRDSSQYTEAFFGQGTRLTVV.

This clone is a singleton in its sample. The gene calls are TRBV20-1 and TRBJ1-4; the D is unclear. Deletions cut 6 bases from V and 6 bases from J, with 5 bases between. Germline V gene data show CDR1 as DFQATT and CDR2 as SNEGSKA (reference sequence). This CDR3 comprises 10 residues. This chain's CDR3 is CSAVDEKLFF. CDR3 bases: TGCAGTGCCGTGGATGAAAAACTGTTTTTT.

J is TRBJ2-3 and V is TRBV6-6, with TRBD1 identical over 7 bases. From germline, CDR1 is MNHNY and CDR2 SVGAGI (reference sequence). This CDR3 is 12 amino acids long. The J segment lost 4 bases and the V segment lost 5 bases, leaving 0 bases of the junction unmatched. The CDR3 nucleotides are TGTGCCAGCAGTGACAGGGCAGATACGCAGTATTTT. Amino acid sequence: CASSDRADTQYF.

The rearrangement uses TRBV5-1 and TRBJ2-7; 8 bases are a match to TRBD1. CDR1 and CDR2 (germline): SGHRS, YFSETQ. CDR3 length: 14 amino acids. Unmatched junction bases numbered 7, after V lost 3 bases and J lost 5 bases. The CDR3 nucleotides are TGCGCCAGCAGCTCTCAGGGGGCGCGGGACGAGCAGTACTTC. This translates into CASSSQGARDEQYF.

The chain has TRBV14 and TRBJ2-1, with TRBD2 matching 12 bases. V lost 1 base, J lost 9 bases, and 4 bases stayed unmatched. Germline CDR1 reads SGHDN; CDR2 reads FVKESK. This CDR3 region has 15 residues. Here the CDR3 reads CASSQGLAGVSEQFF. In nucleotides, the CDR3 is TGTGCCAGCAGCCAAGGACTAGCGGGAGTCAGTGAGCAGTTCTTC.

V gene TRBV6-6 combines with J gene TRBJ1-5; no clear D. The CDR3 has 15 residues. Trimming stripped 8 bases from V and 8 bases from J, with 22 bases between. Germline-derived CDR1 and CDR2 are MNHNY and SVGAGI (reference sequence). The chain's CDR3 is CASGVGPPLDKPQHF. In DNA, the CDR3 is TGTGCCAGCGGAGTTGGACCCCCGCTCGACAAGCCCCAGCATTTT.

The V call is TRBV4-3, the J call TRBJ2-7; a possible D gene is TRBD1 (6 bases). Looked up from germline, CDR1 is LGHNA and CDR2 is YSLEER. The CDR3 consists of 15 residues. V was cut by 1 base and J by 1 base, with 11 bases left in between. The CDR3 DNA reads TGCGCCAGCAGCCAAGTCAGGGGAGAATCCTACGAGCAGTACTTC. Its protein is CASSQVRGESYEQYF.

The V call is TRBV7-2, the J call TRBJ2-5; D remains ambiguous. This CDR3 region has 16 residues. Germline CDR1 and CDR2: SGHTA and FQGNSA. Between the trimmed V and J ends, which lost 2 bases and 5 bases, there was a span of 18 bases. The CDR3: CASSLYRVRLGETQYF. CDR3 DNA: TGTGCCAGCAGCTTATATCGAGTGCGCCTAGGGGAGACCCAGTACTTC.

CDR3 residues: CASSYRVHEQYF. The CDR3 region has the DNA TGTGCCAGCAGCTACAGGGTGCACGAGCAGTACTTC. The chain links TRBV7-8 to TRBJ2-7; a possible D gene is TRBD1 (6 bases). Trimming removed 4 bases from V and 5 bases from J, with 9 bases in between. Germline V gives CDR1 SGHVS, CDR2 FQNEAQ. The CDR3 has 12 residues.

CDR3 in DNA: TGTGCCAGCAGTTCCCTCAGGACAGCCACCGCCGAGCAGTACTTC. Translation gives CASSSLRTATAEQYF. The rearrangement joins TRBV27 to TRBJ2-7, with TRBD1 as a possible D gene (6 bases). V dropped 4 bases and J dropped 6 bases, with 19 bases sitting between them. Germline V gene lookup returns CDR1 MNHEY and CDR2 SMNVEV (reference sequence). The CDR3 contains 15 residues.

The CDR3 nucleotides are TGCGCCAGCAGCCAAGTAGGGAGGGCGGCGGGGGCCAACGTCCTGACTTTC. Protein: CASSQVGRAAGANVLTF. V gene TRBV4-1 combines with J gene TRBJ2-6; the match to TRBD2 covers 7 bases. With 1 base clipped from V and 4 bases from J, the junction kept 7 bases outside the gene matches. The CDR3 has 17 residues. Looked up from germline, CDR1 is MGHRA and CDR2 is YSYEKL.

V and J are TRBV15 and TRBJ2-2; no definite D call. The CDR3 length is 15 residues. Germline CDR1 is LNHNV and CDR2 is YYDKDF (reference sequence). V lost 2 bases and J lost 7, with 14 bases in between. The CDR3 region is CATSRRPTDGGELFF. The CDR3 DNA follows: TGTGCCACCAGCAGACGTCCGACGGACGGCGGGGAGCTGTTTTTT.

The gene calls are TRBV7-2 and TRBJ2-5; TRBD1 or TRBD2 may be the D gene (6 bases each). V was shortened by 4 bases and J by 7 bases, with 22 bases between the two germline ends. This CDR3 spans 16 amino acids. CDR1 is SGHTA, CDR2 FQGNSA, per germline. CDR3 nucleotide sequence: TGTGCCAGCAGCTCCACCTCTAGTTGGGGGCGGGGGACCCAGTACTTC. Protein sequence: CASSSTSSWGRGTQYF.

The rearrangement joins TRBV5-1 to TRBJ2-3; 10 bases are a match to TRBD2. CDR1 and CDR2 (germline): SGHRS, YFSETQ. V shed 3 bases and J 4 bases; nucleotides not matched to a gene: 11. This CDR3 region has 17 residues. This CDR3 reads CASSSGASGSWADTQYF. The CDR3 DNA sequence: TGCGCCAGCAGCTCTGGGGCTAGCGGGAGTTGGGCAGATACGCAGTATTTT.

The chain has TRBV6-1 and TRBJ2-1; TRBD2 aligns across 12 bases. The CDR3 is 15 residues long. Germline CDR1 reads MNHNS; CDR2 reads SASEGT. V shed 9 bases and J 7 bases; nucleotides not matched to a gene: 10. The CDR3 nucleotides are TGTGCCAGTACCCCCCGGACTAGCGGGAAGAATGAGCAGTTCTTC. Translation gives CASTPRTSGKNEQFF.

This clone was observed once. V and J are TRBV5-1 and TRBJ2-1, with TRBD1 matching over 9 bases. The junction had 21 bases not matched to a gene; V was cut back by 0 bases and J by 5 bases. Per germline, CDR1 SGHRS and CDR2 YFSETQ. This CDR3 is built from 21 residues. The CDR3 here is CASSLAGGTGMREGRHNEQFF. As DNA, the CDR3 is TGCGCCAGCAGCTTGGCCGGAGGGACAGGGATGAGGGAGGGCCGCCACAATGAGCAGTTCTTC.

The rearrangement uses TRBV6-5 and TRBJ2-5; D not certain. The CDR3 totals 11 residues. Between the trimmed V and J ends, which lost 6 bases and 7 bases, there was a span of 9 bases. The germline V gene encodes CDR1 MNHEY and CDR2 SVGAGI. The DNA of the CDR3 is TGTGCCAGCAGCCTCCGAGGGACCCAGTACTTC. Translating it yields CASSLRGTQYF.

CDR3: CATSRDRDTYEQYF. The DNA of the CDR3 is TGTGCCACCAGCCGGGACAGGGACACCTACGAGCAGTACTTC. The rearrangement uses TRBV15 and TRBJ2-7, with 9 bases matching TRBD1. Germline CDR1 is LNHNV and CDR2 is YYDKDF (reference sequence). CDR3 length equals 14 residues. V lost 5 bases to trimming and J lost 2 bases; unmatched junction nucleotides: 4.

This chain joins TRBV2 and TRBJ2-2; 9 bases are a match to TRBD2. After removal of 7 bases from V and 6 bases from J, the junction contained 6 bases not matched to a gene. CDR1 is SNHLY, CDR2 FYNNEI, per germline. The CDR3 runs to 14 residues. Here the CDR3 reads CASTSGTWAGELFF. The DNA for the CDR3 is TGTGCCAGCACTAGCGGGACTTGGGCCGGGGAGCTGTTTTTT. Filled out from reference TRBV2 and TRBJ2-2, the complete variable domain reads EPEVTQTPSHQVTQMGQEVILRCVPISNHLYFYWYRQILGQKVEFLVSFYNNEISEKSEIFDDQFSVERPDGSNFTLKIRSTKLEDSAMYFCASTSGTWAGELFFGEGSRLTVL.

The chain links TRBV28 to TRBJ2-1, with D perhaps TRBD2 (5 bases). Trimming took 8 bases from V and 2 from J, leaving 16 bases between them. From germline, CDR1 is MDHEN and CDR2 SYDVKM. The CDR3 is 15 amino acids. The CDR3 here is CASQGAATAYNEQFF. As DNA, the CDR3 is TGTGCCAGCCAAGGAGCGGCGACCGCCTACAATGAGCAGTTCTTC.

V usage is TRBV28 and J usage is TRBJ1-1; D uncertain. V was clipped by 6 bases and J by 4 bases, with 15 bases between them. The CDR3 is 14 amino acids. Germline values: CDR1 MDHEN, CDR2 SYDVKM. CDR3 loop: CASSRIPAGTEAFF. In DNA form, the CDR3 reads TGTGCCAGCAGCCGGATCCCCGCGGGCACTGAAGCTTTCTTT.

J is TRBJ2-1 and V is TRBV5-1, with TRBD2 matching over 11 bases. The CDR3 runs 14 residues. Germline CDR1 SGHRS, CDR2 YFSETQ. V was clipped by 4 bases and J by 5 bases; unmatched bases: 2. The CDR3 loop reads CASSTSGSHNEQFF. The CDR3 nucleotides read TGCGCCAGCAGCACTAGCGGGAGCCACAATGAGCAGTTCTTC.

The chain is built from TRBV5-1 and TRBJ2-7, with D perhaps TRBD1 (6 bases). The ends were cut back, 3 bases at V and 3 bases at J, with 10 bases in the middle. Germline V gene sequence: CDR1 SGHRS, CDR2 YFSETQ. CDR3 length equals 13 residues. The CDR3 bases are TGCGCCAGCAGCTGGGACAAGTTCTACGAGCAGTACTTC. Translated, it gives CASSWDKFYEQYF.

The chain is built from TRBV10-3 and TRBJ2-7; 8 bases are a match to TRBD1. Trimming cost V 5 bases and J 5 bases; bases outside gene matches: 8. The CDR3 totals 14 residues. Germline V gives CDR1 ENHRY, CDR2 SYGVKD. In nucleotides, the CDR3 is TGTGCCATCAGTTACGGACAGGGTACTCACGAGCAGTACTTC. Protein product: CAISYGQGTHEQYF.

The chain couples TRBV27 to TRBJ2-7, with a possible D match to TRBD2 (5 bases). V lost 2 bases and J lost 3, with 11 bases in between. The germline gives CDR1 MNHEY, CDR2 SMNVEV (reference sequence). The CDR3 runs 14 residues. The CDR3 DNA is TGTGCCAGCAGTTTACTGGCTAGCCTCTACGAGCAGTACTTC. Amino acids: CASSLLASLYEQYF.

The V gene is TRBV5-7, the J gene TRBJ1-4, with D perhaps TRBD1 (5 bases). TRBV5-7 is marked as an open reading frame, function uncertain. V was trimmed by 1 base and J by 5 bases, leaving 12 bases between them. The CDR3 consists of 15 residues. In nucleotides, the CDR3 is TGTGCCAGCAGCTTGCGGGGGACCCCCAATGAAAAACTGTTTTTT. The encoded protein is CASSLRGTPNEKLFF.

This clone showed up just once. This rearrangement joins TRBV5-1 to TRBJ2-1; no clear D. The CDR3 covers 13 residues. Per germline, CDR1 SGHRS and CDR2 YFSETQ. V gave up 0 bases and J gave up 15 bases, with 16 bases separating them. The CDR3 DNA follows: TGCGCCAGCAGCTTGGACCGCCGAGCCCTGCTGTTCTTC. Its protein product is CASSLDRRALLFF.

J is TRBJ2-7 and V is TRBV7-2; TRBD2 agrees at 12 bases. The CDR3 totals 14 residues. Trimming removed 6 bases from V and 6 bases from J; junction bases left unmatched: 6. CDR1 and CDR2 (germline): SGHTA, FQGNSA. The CDR3 sequence: CASREGLAGPEQYF. The CDR3 nucleotides read TGTGCCAGCAGAGAAGGACTAGCGGGACCCGAGCAGTACTTC.

The V and J genes are TRBV27 and TRBJ1-2; D uncertain. Germline V gene lookup returns CDR1 MNHEY and CDR2 SMNVEV (reference sequence). The CDR3 extends over 15 amino acids. This CDR3 is CVRMHRTDALYGYTF. CDR3 sequence (DNA): TGTGTCCGAATGCACCGGACGGATGCCCTCTATGGCTACACCTTC.

The J gene is TRBJ1-1, the V gene TRBV5-1, with a weak D call TRBD1 (5 bases). This CDR3 is 14 amino acids long. V lost 4 bases and J lost 1, with 11 bases in between. Germline lookup yields CDR1 SGHRS and CDR2 YFSETQ. The CDR3 protein is CASSPAGQNTEAFF. CDR3 sequence (DNA): TGCGCCAGCAGCCCGGCGGGGCAGAACACTGAAGCTTTCTTT.

This clone is a singleton in its sample. This chain joins TRBV5-1 and TRBJ1-5; D might be TRBD1 (5 bases). The CDR3 has 13 residues. Germline CDR1 is SGHRS and CDR2 is YFSETQ. The ends were cut back, 4 bases at V and 5 bases at J, with 10 bases in the middle. CDR3 sequence (DNA): TGCGCCAGCAGCCCGGGGCCAGATCAGCCCCAGCATTTT. This gives the protein CASSPGPDQPQHF.

V gene TRBV9 combines with J gene TRBJ2-5; TRBD1 is a possible D gene (5 bases). V lost 0 bases to trimming and J lost 5 bases, with 17 bases between them. The germline CDR1 and CDR2 sequences are SGDLS and YYNGEE. The CDR3 sequence is 16 residues long. The CDR3 sequence: CASSVEGAVESETQYF. The CDR3 DNA reads TGTGCCAGCAGCGTAGAAGGGGCAGTGGAGTCTGAGACCCAGTACTTC.